Each of the 19 T cell receptor beta chains below was sequenced from the same sample in a study of blood T cell repertoires in COVID-19. The data were produced by immunoSEQ multiplex PCR, yet TCRdb's version contains in-frame clones alone and is incomplete. The sample lists some 350,000 clones; about nine tenths were seen once. The sample comprised peripheral blood. The receptors shown here come from a woman aged 70-85 years with COVID-19, enrolled during active disease.

The chain links TRBV7-6 to TRBJ2-4, with D possibly TRBD2 on 5 matching bases. The germline V gene encodes CDR1 SGHVS and CDR2 FNYEAQ. The V end was cut by 1 base, the J end by 4 bases, with 17 bases between. There are 17 residues in the CDR3. CDR3 bases: TGTGCCAGCAGCTTAGAGAGTCCGGGAACCTCTAAAAACATTCAGTACTTC. This codes for CASSLESPGTSKNIQYF.

The gene calls are TRBV7-9 and TRBJ1-4; a weak D match, TRBD1 (5 bases). V was trimmed by 3 bases and J by 8 bases, leaving 13 bases between them. The CDR3 runs 14 residues. CDR1 SEHNR and CDR2 FQNEAQ come from the germline V gene (reference sequence). CDR3 sequence: CASSFGGKDEKLFF. In DNA, the CDR3 is TGTGCCAGCAGCTTTGGGGGGAAGGACGAAAAACTGTTTTTT.

The chain is built from TRBV6-5 and TRBJ2-2; D gene unclear. Looked up from germline, CDR1 is MNHEY and CDR2 is SVGAGI. V lost 0 bases to trimming and J lost 1 base, with 9 bases between them. This CDR3 comprises 16 residues. The CDR3 region is CASSYSNDKNTGELFF. The DNA for the CDR3 is TGTGCCAGCAGTTACTCTAACGACAAGAACACCGGGGAGCTGTTTTTT.

The chain carries TRBV24-1 and TRBJ2-2; TRBD2 is a possible D gene (6 bases). This CDR3 has 15 amino acids. Trimming pared 0 bases from V and 6 bases from J, leaving 10 bases between. Germline V gene lookup returns CDR1 KGHDR and CDR2 SFDVKD. The CDR3 sequence is CATSDLGGVSGELFF. Here the CDR3 DNA reads TGTGCCACCAGTGATTTGGGCGGGGTCTCCGGGGAGCTGTTTTTT.

CDR3 sequence (DNA): TGCGCCAGCAGCGCGCCGCTACAGGGGGCGTACGAGCAGTACTTC. It translates to CASSAPLQGAYEQYF. This chain links TRBV5-1 with TRBJ2-7; 9 positions agree with TRBD1. Germline V CDR1 and CDR2: SGHRS, YFSETQ. CDR3 length: 15 residues. The V and J ends lost 4 bases and 4 bases, in that order; junction bases with no gene match: 9.

To note about this clone: This sample includes further DNA sequences coding for the same CDR3. The chain has TRBV30 and TRBJ1-1; no clear D. In germline, CDR1 is GTSNPN, CDR2 SVGIG (reference sequence). Trimming shortened V by 1 base and J by 1 base, and 4 bases separated the two germline ends. CDR3 length: 12 residues. CDR3 in DNA: TGTGCCTGGAGTGGGAGGAACACTGAAGCTTTCTTT. This gives the protein CAWSGRNTEAFF.

The chain has TRBV5-4 and TRBJ1-2, with D possibly being TRBD1 (6 bases). The V end was cut by 3 bases, the J end by 8 bases, with 17 bases between. Germline lookup yields CDR1 SGHNT and CDR2 YYREEE (reference sequence). The CDR3 runs to 14 residues. In nucleotides, the CDR3 is TGTGCCAGCAGCTCTGGCGGGGGGCCTTGGGGCTACACCTTC. Translating gives CASSSGGGPWGYTF.

The rearrangement uses TRBV7-3 and TRBJ2-1; 8 bases fit TRBD1. CDR1 is SGHTA and CDR2 is FQGTGA in the germline V gene. The length of the CDR3 is 16 residues. V trimming: 5 bases; J trimming: 0 bases; junction bases outside the gene matches: 6. CDR3 sequence reads: CASSGQGSSSYNEQFF. DNA for the CDR3: TGTGCCAGCAGCGGACAGGGCTCTTCCTCCTACAATGAGCAGTTCTTC.

The J gene is TRBJ1-2, the V gene TRBV19; 12 bases align to TRBD1. There are 15 residues in the CDR3. Germline values: CDR1 LNHDA, CDR2 SQIVND (reference sequence). V dropped 9 bases and J dropped 6; count of bases not matched to a gene: 11. Here the CDR3 DNA reads TGTGCCAGCCAAAATATAGGGACAGGGGGCGATGGCTACACCTTC. Residues: CASQNIGTGGDGYTF.

This clone has more than one count but fewer than ten. The chain is built from TRBV30 and TRBJ1-5; D remains unclear. From germline, CDR1 is GTSNPN and CDR2 SVGIG (reference sequence). V lost 2 bases and J 2 bases, leaving 10 bases between the germline ends. The CDR3 loop spans 14 amino acids. CDR3 nucleotides: TGTGCCTGGAGTTGGGAGGGTGGCAATCAGCCCCAGCATTTT. Translation: CAWSWEGGNQPQHF.

The gene calls are TRBV18 and TRBJ1-2; perhaps TRBD1 as D (5 bases). This CDR3 region has 15 residues. Germline CDR1 and CDR2: KGHSH and LQKENI. V lost 6 bases and J lost 0, with 14 bases in between. The CDR3 loop is CASSPSRASNYGYTF. Here the CDR3 DNA reads TGTGCCAGCTCCCCGAGCAGGGCCTCTAACTATGGCTACACCTTC.

The CDR3 bases are TGTGCCAGCAGACAGGGGCTTTATAGCAATCAGCCCCAGCATTTT. Its translation: CASRQGLYSNQPQHF. V usage is TRBV6-5 and J usage is TRBJ1-5; 7 bases agree with TRBD1. In germline, CDR1 is MNHEY, CDR2 SVGAGI. The CDR3 is 15 amino acids. Trimming took 6 bases from V and 0 from J; bases not matched to a gene: 5.

This chain connects TRBV3-1 (or the pseudogene TRBV3-2) to TRBJ1-2; the D is unclear. In germline, CDR1 is LGHDT, CDR2 YNNKEL (reference sequence). V dropped 1 base and J dropped 4 bases, with 7 bases sitting between them. The CDR3 is made up of 13 amino acids. This chain's CDR3 is CASSQVRFYGYTF. In DNA form, the CDR3 reads TGTGCCAGCAGCCAAGTCCGTTTCTATGGCTACACCTTC.

This sequence joins TRBV9 and TRBJ1-1, with D possibly being TRBD1 (5 bases). This CDR3 is 13 amino acids long. Per the germline V gene, CDR1 is SGDLS and CDR2 is YYNGEE. Between the trimmed V and J ends, which lost 3 bases and 0 bases, there was a span of 6 bases. The CDR3 reads CASSGQMNTEAFF. The CDR3 bases are TGTGCCAGCAGCGGACAGATGAACACTGAAGCTTTCTTT.

The J gene is TRBJ2-2, the V gene TRBV10-3; 12 bases line up with TRBD2. V dropped 6 bases and J dropped 6; count of bases not matched to a gene: 2. From germline, CDR1 is ENHRY and CDR2 SYGVKD. There are 14 residues in the CDR3. CDR3: CAIRTSGGSGELFF. CDR3 nucleotide sequence: TGTGCCATCAGGACTAGCGGGGGATCCGGGGAGCTGTTTTTT.

The chain links TRBV6-4 to TRBJ2-3, with TRBD1 matching 8 bases. Trimming at V came to 6 bases and at J to 1 base, leaving 6 bases not matched to a gene. The germline gives CDR1 MRHNA, CDR2 SNTAGT. There are 15 residues in the CDR3. CDR3 DNA: TGTGCCAGCAGCCAACAGGGGGTACGCACAGATACGCAGTATTTT. It yields the protein CASSQQGVRTDTQYF.

This chain uses TRBV7-9 with TRBJ1-3; TRBD1 is a possible D gene (5 bases). CDR3 length: 16 amino acids. Deletions cut 5 bases from V and 0 bases from J, with 14 bases between. Germline loops: CDR1 SEHNR, CDR2 FQNEAQ (reference sequence). The CDR3 spells CASSILGGFSGNTIYF. The CDR3 coding sequence is TGTGCCAGCAGCATCCTGGGGGGTTTCTCTGGAAACACCATATATTTT.

V and J are TRBV9 and TRBJ1-3; a weak D match, TRBD1 (5 bases). This CDR3 has 15 residues. Germline CDR1 is SGDLS and CDR2 is YYNGEE. V was pared by 3 bases and J by 0 bases, with 10 bases between. DNA of the CDR3: TGTGCCAGCAGCGGACAGAGTCTCTCTGGAAACACCATATATTTT. It encodes CASSGQSLSGNTIYF. Using reference TRBV9 and TRBJ1-3 for the parts outside the CDR3, the full variable domain is DSGVTQTPKHLITATGQRVTLRCSPRSGDLSVYWYQQSLDQGLQFLIQYYNGEERAKGNILERFSAQQFPDLHSELNLSSLELGDSALYFCASSGQSLSGNTIYFGEGSWLTVV.

The rearrangement uses TRBV3-1 (or the pseudogene TRBV3-2) and TRBJ1-6; no clear D. The germline CDR1 and CDR2 sequences are LGHDT and YNNKEL (reference sequence). V lost 2 bases, J lost 8 bases, and 7 bases lay in between. The CDR3 consists of 13 residues. The DNA for the CDR3 is TGTGCCAGCAGCCAATTCGCGGATTCACCCCTCCACTTT. Amino acid sequence: CASSQFADSPLHF.